This T cell receptor (beta chain) was documented in a study of cytomegalovirus exposure and HLA in healthy donors. About this clone itself: Its antigen is still unknown.

The PCR used 60 Vbeta and 13 Jbeta primers. Sequencing was performed with immunoSEQ multiplex PCR; in TCRdb, only in-frame clones are kept and a portion is missing. Here the sample spans about 130,000 clones, around 70% being singletons. Findings of the study overall: Earlier findings revealed that most TCR beta V segments proved productive either about 90% or about 30% of the time.

Trimming cost V 0 bases and J 3 bases, with 12 bases left between them. Looked up from germline, CDR1 is SGHVS and CDR2 is FNYEAQ. The CDR3 length is 15 residues. This sequence was found in a man aged 25-40 years in good health and CMV-seronegative. Sequenced material: PBMCs. This chain joins TRBV7-6 and TRBJ2-7; D possibly corresponds to TRBD2 (6 bases). The CDR3 nucleotides are TGTGCCAGCAGCTTAGCGGGGGGAGAGTACTACGAGCAGTACTTC. This sequence encodes CASSLAGGEYYEQYF.